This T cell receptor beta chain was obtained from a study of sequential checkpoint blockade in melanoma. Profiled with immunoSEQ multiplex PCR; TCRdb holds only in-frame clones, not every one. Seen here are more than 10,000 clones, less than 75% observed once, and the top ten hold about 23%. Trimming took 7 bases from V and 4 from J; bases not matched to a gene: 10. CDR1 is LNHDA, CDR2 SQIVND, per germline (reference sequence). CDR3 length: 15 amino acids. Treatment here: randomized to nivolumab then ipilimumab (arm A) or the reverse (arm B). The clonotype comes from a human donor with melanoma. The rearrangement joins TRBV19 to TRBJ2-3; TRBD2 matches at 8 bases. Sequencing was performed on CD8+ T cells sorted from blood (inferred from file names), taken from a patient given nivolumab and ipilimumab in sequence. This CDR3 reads CASKTLAGIADTQYF. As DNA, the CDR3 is TGTGCCAGTAAAACGTTAGCGGGGATCGCAGATACGCAGTATTTT.